This T cell receptor (beta chain) is from a study of blood T cell repertoires in COVID-19. Study context: Some COVID-19 samples were acute and others convalescent; all came from the United States, Italy and Spain.

This CDR3 is built from 16 residues. V lost 2 bases to trimming and J lost 4 bases, with 15 bases between them. Germline CDR1 and CDR2: SGHVS and FNYEAQ. TCRdb's copy holds only in-frame clones and misses some; the assay was immunoSEQ multiplex PCR. The table shows fewer than 150,000 clones, with around four fifths occurring only once. The rearrangement links TRBV7-6 to TRBJ1-5, with D maybe TRBD1 (6 bases). The receptor comes from a human donor in a cohort sampled during active COVID-19. The sample was peripheral blood. CDR3 nucleotides: TGTGCCAGCAGCTTACTCCCATGGGACATTAATCAGCCCCAGCATTTT. It encodes CASSLLPWDINQPQHF.